This passage covers 10 T cell receptor beta chains from one sample sequenced in a study of blood T cells in healthy people across ages. The second PCR ran roughly 7 to 11 cycles with a sample-barcoded 5' primer and J-beta primers. Via MiXCR, TCRdb re-called the 5' RACE reads, giving one row per CDR3 protein. The data show under 1,100,000 distinct CDR3 sequences, with about 25% seen just once and 0.65% to 0.95% held by the top ten. The same sample was also used in a study of T cells of mothers and their children.

The material sequenced was blood. These receptors originate from a girl aged 2 to 9 in good health.

The chain employs TRBV5-5 and TRBJ2-4; 7 bases fit TRBD2. V lost 4 bases to trimming and J lost 1 base; unmatched junction nucleotides: 14. The CDR3 spans 18 residues. Looked up from germline, CDR1 is SGHKS and CDR2 is YYEKEE (reference sequence). The CDR3 sequence is CASSKYRRGTTAKNIQYF. The CDR3 region has the DNA TGTGCCAGCAGCAAGTACAGGCGAGGGACTACGGCCAAAAACATTCAGTACTTC.

This clonotype was observed at least ten times. A junction end diverges from the germline sequence, so it may reflect a read error. This chain links TRBV5-1 with TRBJ1-3, with TRBD1 matching over 8 bases. The CDR3 runs 14 residues. Per germline, CDR1 SGHRS and CDR2 YFSETQ. The CDR3 region is CASSPGQGGNTIYF. For the CDR3, the DNA is TGTGCCAGCAGCCCCGGACAGGGTGGAAACACCATATATTTT.

J is TRBJ2-1 and V is TRBV11-2, with 7 nucleotides matching TRBD2. The germline gives CDR1 SGHAT, CDR2 FQNNGV. Trimming removed 6 bases from V and 2 bases from J; junction bases left unmatched: 10. This CDR3 is 16 amino acids long. The CDR3 region is CASSQYASGAYNEQFF. The CDR3 coding sequence is TGTGCCAGCAGTCAGTACGCTAGCGGAGCCTACAATGAGCAGTTCTTC.

This chain connects TRBV5-1 to TRBJ2-3, with 7 bases that match TRBD2. Losses at the gene ends were 3 bases for V and 0 bases for J; bases not matched to a gene: 10. The V gene's germline CDR1 is SGHRS and CDR2 YFSETQ. The CDR3 is 17 amino acids. CDR3 nucleotides: TGCGCCAGCAGCTCGATAGCGGGCGGGGGTAGCACAGATACGCAGTATTTT. It codes for CASSSIAGGGSTDTQYF.

The chain recombines TRBV4-1 with TRBJ2-5; the match to TRBD2 covers 7 bases. V shed 5 bases, J shed 1 base, and the junction held 13 bases outside the gene matches. The V gene's germline CDR1 is MGHRA and CDR2 YSYEKL. This CDR3 spans 17 amino acids. CDR3 loop: CASSSRPSGQIQETQYF. DNA for the CDR3: TGCGCCAGCAGCTCCAGACCTAGCGGCCAAATCCAAGAGACCCAGTACTTC.

This clonotype has a handful of counts. The chain employs TRBV7-9 and TRBJ2-7, with D unclear. The CDR3 totals 15 residues. Trimming cost V 8 bases and J 0 bases, with 17 bases left between them. In germline, CDR1 is SEHNR, CDR2 FQNEAQ (reference sequence). This CDR3 reads CASRAMQAPSYEQYF. The CDR3 region has the DNA TGTGCCAGCCGAGCTATGCAAGCCCCCTCCTACGAGCAGTACTTC.

The chain couples TRBV12-3 or TRBV12-4 to TRBJ2-7; possibly TRBD1 for D (5 bases). This CDR3 is 17 amino acids long. Trimming took 6 bases from V and 3 from J, leaving 24 bases between them. The DNA of the CDR3 is TGTGCCAGCAGCCCTTTCACGTCACAGGCCTTTATCTACGAGCAGTACTTC. Amino acid sequence: CASSPFTSQAFIYEQYF.

V is TRBV5-1 and J is TRBJ2-3; D uncertain. Germline V CDR1 and CDR2: SGHRS, YFSETQ. V shed 3 bases and J shed 0 bases, with 14 bases lying between them. The CDR3 contains 16 residues. CDR3: CASSWGGGASTDTQYF. The CDR3 DNA reads TGCGCCAGCAGCTGGGGTGGCGGAGCTAGCACAGATACGCAGTATTTT.

This sequence joins TRBV7-2 and TRBJ2-3; perhaps TRBD2 as D (7 bases). Trimming pared 2 bases from V and 2 bases from J, leaving 11 bases between. CDR1 is SGHTA and CDR2 is FQGNSA in the germline V gene. This CDR3 has 15 residues. The CDR3 sequence is CASSLHGGLTDTQYF. The CDR3 region has the DNA TGTGCCAGCAGCTTACACGGGGGGCTCACAGATACGCAGTATTTT.

This clonotype has only a few counts. The gene calls are TRBV12-3 or TRBV12-4 and TRBJ1-2; D remains ambiguous. CDR3 size: 15 residues. The V gene lost 1 base and the J gene lost 2 bases, with 11 bases spanning the gap. The DNA for the CDR3 is TGTGCCAGCAGTTTAGTTGGCAGCCTCAACTATGGCTACACCTTC. Translating gives CASSLVGSLNYGYTF.